One and the same sample provided the 13 T cell receptor beta chains below, sequenced in a study of blood T cells in healthy people across ages. Then a second PCR, running roughly 7 to 12 cycles, was carried out with a sample-barcoded 5' primer and a J-beta primer mix. Using its own MiXCR run on the 5' RACE reads, TCRdb lists one record per CDR3 protein. This table holds about 640,000 distinct CDR3 sequences, under 70% found once. The source material was blood. These receptor sequences come from a man aged 55 to 70 in good health.

The J gene is TRBJ1-2, the V gene TRBV20-1; D uncertain. Trimming shortened V by 1 base and J by 6 bases, and 15 bases separated the two germline ends. The CDR3 spans 14 residues. In germline, CDR1 is DFQATT, CDR2 SNEGSKA (reference sequence). CDR3 DNA sequence: TGCAGTGCTAGAGGTTGGAGGTCCGAGGATGGCTACACCTTC. Translating gives CSARGWRSEDGYTF.

The chain joins TRBV20-1 to TRBJ2-5; 7 bases fit TRBD2. V was pared by 4 bases and J by 4 bases, with 9 bases of the junction left unmatched. This CDR3 is 14 amino acids long. CDR1 is DFQATT, CDR2 SNEGSKA, per germline (reference sequence). The CDR3 loop reads CSAIRTRWRETQYF. Here the CDR3 DNA reads TGCAGTGCTATACGGACTAGATGGCGAGAGACCCAGTACTTC.

Of note for this clonotype: The germline gene is not matched at one end of the junction; a read error may be the cause. The V gene is TRBV20-1, the J gene TRBJ2-5; TRBD1 aligns across 9 bases. Germline V gives CDR1 DFQATT, CDR2 SNEGSKA (reference sequence). This CDR3 region has 16 residues. The CDR3 region has the DNA TGCAGTGCTACCAATTACAGGGGGCGGACTCAAGTGACCCAGTACTTC. Residues: CSATNYRGRTQVTQYF.

The chain has TRBV5-1 and TRBJ2-3; D uncertain. V shed 6 bases and J shed 3 bases, with 20 bases lying between them. Germline lookup yields CDR1 SGHRS and CDR2 YFSETQ. This CDR3 contains 16 residues. This CDR3 reads CASNQNRPGGTDTQYF. The CDR3 DNA reads TGCGCCAGCAACCAGAACCGACCGGGTGGGACAGATACGCAGTATTTT.

This clonotype was observed a handful of times. The rearrangement joins TRBV2 to TRBJ1-2, with TRBD1 matching 8 bases. Germline V gene data show CDR1 as SNHLY and CDR2 as FYNNEI. CDR3 length equals 13 residues. V shed 7 bases, J shed 7 bases, and the junction held 8 bases outside the gene matches. In nucleotides, the CDR3 is TGTGCCAGCAAGAGGCAGGGGGCGTCTGGCTACACCTTC. Its protein product is CASKRQGASGYTF.

This clonotype was seen only once. The V and J genes are TRBV21-1 and TRBJ2-7; the table's D call, TRBD1, has no DNA check behind it. TRBV21-1 is classified as a pseudogene. The CDR3 runs 15 residues. The CDR3 here is CASSPPPRDINEQYF. The DNA for the CDR3 is TGTGCCAGCAGCCCACCCCCCCGGGACATCAACGAGCAGTACTTC.

The chain is built from TRBV7-3 and TRBJ2-2; D call uncertain. In germline, CDR1 is SGHTA, CDR2 FQGTGA. CDR3 length: 15 residues. Trimming removed 3 bases at V and 12 bases at J, with 20 bases between. This CDR3 reads CASSFSSSLSPQLFF. Written as DNA, the CDR3 is TGTGCCAGCAGCTTTAGTAGCAGCCTCTCCCCTCAGCTGTTTTTT.

The chain carries TRBV18 and TRBJ2-5; 7 bases map to TRBD1. Germline V CDR1 and CDR2: KGHSH, LQKENI. J was trimmed by 5 bases and V by 2 bases; bases with no gene match: 11. The CDR3 has 16 residues. In nucleotides, the CDR3 is TGTGCCAGCTCACCATCCCGGGACAGCTCATGGGAGACCCAGTACTTC. Amino acids: CASSPSRDSSWETQYF.

CDR3 sequence (DNA): TGCAGTGCTAGTGAGGGGGGCTACACCTTC. Translation gives CSASEGGYTF. This chain connects TRBV20-1 to TRBJ1-2; possibly TRBD1 for D (5 bases). This CDR3 has 10 residues. CDR1 and CDR2 (germline): DFQATT, SNEGSKA (reference sequence). Trimming removed 3 bases from V and 8 bases from J, with 7 bases in between.

The chain combines TRBV5-1 with TRBJ1-1; 8 bases match TRBD1. This CDR3 is 15 amino acids long. The germline gives CDR1 SGHRS, CDR2 YFSETQ. Losses at the gene ends were 2 bases for V and 6 bases for J; bases not matched to a gene: 9. This chain's CDR3 is CASSFDAGGWAEAFF. CDR3 DNA: TGCGCCAGCAGCTTCGACGCAGGGGGCTGGGCTGAAGCTTTCTTT.

This clonotype was seen only a few times. The chain recombines TRBV29-1 with TRBJ1-2; D possibly corresponds to TRBD1 (6 bases). The CDR3 sequence is 11 residues long. The V gene's germline CDR1 is SQVTM and CDR2 ANQGSEA. Deletions cut 8 bases from V and 2 bases from J, with 9 bases between. The DNA for the CDR3 is TGCAGCACGGGGGCAAACTATGGCTACACCTTC. Translation gives CSTGANYGYTF.

The genes are TRBV9 and TRBJ1-4; no clear D. V shed 0 bases and J shed 4 bases, with 10 bases lying between them. The CDR3 totals 15 residues. Germline-derived CDR1 and CDR2 are SGDLS and YYNGEE. This chain's CDR3 is CASSVAPQHNEKLFF. DNA for the CDR3: TGTGCCAGCAGCGTAGCCCCACAGCATAATGAAAAACTGTTTTTT.

This clonotype was detected once. The CDR3 nucleotides read TGTGCCAGCAGCTTGACACAGAGCTCCTACAATGAGCAGTTCTTC. Its translation is CASSLTQSSYNEQFF. This rearrangement joins TRBV5-6 to TRBJ2-1; D remains ambiguous. V gave up 1 base and J gave up 0 bases, with 8 bases separating them. Germline values: CDR1 SGHDT, CDR2 YYEEEE. CDR3 size: 15 residues. The full variable domain, completed using reference TRBV5-6 and TRBJ2-1, is DAGVTQSPTHLIKTRGQQVTLRCSPKSGHDTVSWYQQALGQGPQFIFQYYEEEERQRGNFPDRFSGHQFPNYSSELNVNALLLGDSALYLCASSLTQSSYNEQFFGPGTRLTVL.